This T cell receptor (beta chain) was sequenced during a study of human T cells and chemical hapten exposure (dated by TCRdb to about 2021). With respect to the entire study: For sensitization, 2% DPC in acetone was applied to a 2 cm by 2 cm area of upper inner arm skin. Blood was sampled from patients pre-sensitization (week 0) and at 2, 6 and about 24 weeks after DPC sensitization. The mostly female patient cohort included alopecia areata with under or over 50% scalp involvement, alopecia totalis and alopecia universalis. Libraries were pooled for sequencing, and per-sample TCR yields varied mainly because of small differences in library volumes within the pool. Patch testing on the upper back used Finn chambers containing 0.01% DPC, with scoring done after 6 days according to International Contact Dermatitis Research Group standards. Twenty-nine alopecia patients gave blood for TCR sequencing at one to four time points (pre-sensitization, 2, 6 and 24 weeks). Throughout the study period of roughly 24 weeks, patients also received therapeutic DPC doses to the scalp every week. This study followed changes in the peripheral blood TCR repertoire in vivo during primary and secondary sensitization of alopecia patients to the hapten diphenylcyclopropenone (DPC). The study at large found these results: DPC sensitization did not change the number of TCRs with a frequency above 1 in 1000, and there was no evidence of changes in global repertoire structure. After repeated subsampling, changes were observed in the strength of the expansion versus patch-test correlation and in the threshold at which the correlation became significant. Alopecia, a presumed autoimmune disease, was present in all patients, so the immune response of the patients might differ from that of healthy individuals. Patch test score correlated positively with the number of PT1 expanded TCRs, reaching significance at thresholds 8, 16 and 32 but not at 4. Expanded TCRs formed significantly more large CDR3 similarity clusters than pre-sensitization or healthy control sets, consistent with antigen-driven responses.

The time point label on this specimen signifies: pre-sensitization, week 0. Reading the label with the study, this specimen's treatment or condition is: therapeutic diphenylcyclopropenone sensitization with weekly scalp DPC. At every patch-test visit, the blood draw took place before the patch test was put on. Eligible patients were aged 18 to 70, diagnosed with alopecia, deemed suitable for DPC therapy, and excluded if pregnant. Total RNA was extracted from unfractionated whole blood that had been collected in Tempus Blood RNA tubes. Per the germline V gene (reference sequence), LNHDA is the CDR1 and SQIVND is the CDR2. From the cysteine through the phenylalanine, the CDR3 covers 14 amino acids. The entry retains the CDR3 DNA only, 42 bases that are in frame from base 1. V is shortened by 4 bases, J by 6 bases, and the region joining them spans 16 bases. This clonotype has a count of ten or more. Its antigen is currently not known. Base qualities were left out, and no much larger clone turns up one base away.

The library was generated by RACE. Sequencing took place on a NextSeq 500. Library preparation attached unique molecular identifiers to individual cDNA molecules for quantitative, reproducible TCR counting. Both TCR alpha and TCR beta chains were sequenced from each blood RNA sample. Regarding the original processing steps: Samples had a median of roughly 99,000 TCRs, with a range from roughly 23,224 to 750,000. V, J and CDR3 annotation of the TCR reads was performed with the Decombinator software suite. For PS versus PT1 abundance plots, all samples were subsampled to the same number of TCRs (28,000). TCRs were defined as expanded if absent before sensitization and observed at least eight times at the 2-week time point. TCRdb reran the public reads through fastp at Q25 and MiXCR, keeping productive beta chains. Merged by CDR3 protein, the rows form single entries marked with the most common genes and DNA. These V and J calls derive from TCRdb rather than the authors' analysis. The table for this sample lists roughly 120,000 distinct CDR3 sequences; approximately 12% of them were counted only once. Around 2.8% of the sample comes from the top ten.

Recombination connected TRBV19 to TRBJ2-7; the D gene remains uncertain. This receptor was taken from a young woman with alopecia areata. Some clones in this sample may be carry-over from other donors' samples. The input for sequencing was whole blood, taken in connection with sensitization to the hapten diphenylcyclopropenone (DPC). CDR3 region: CASSRRARPGEQYF. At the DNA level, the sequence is TGTGCCAGTAGTAGACGGGCCAGGCCGGGCGAGCAGTACTTC.